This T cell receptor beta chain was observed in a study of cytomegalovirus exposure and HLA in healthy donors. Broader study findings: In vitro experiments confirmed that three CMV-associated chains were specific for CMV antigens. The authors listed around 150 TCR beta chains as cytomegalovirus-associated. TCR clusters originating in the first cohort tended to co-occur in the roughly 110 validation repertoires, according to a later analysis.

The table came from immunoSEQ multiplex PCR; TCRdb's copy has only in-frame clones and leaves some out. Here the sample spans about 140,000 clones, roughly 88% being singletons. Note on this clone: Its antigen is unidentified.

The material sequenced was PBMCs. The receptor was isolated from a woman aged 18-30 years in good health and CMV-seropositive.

The CDR3: CASEPPNRGDEQFF. DNA of the CDR3: TGTGCCAGCGAACCGCCCAACAGGGGCGATGAGCAGTTCTTC. This sequence joins TRBV7-8 and TRBJ2-1; 7 bases line up with TRBD1. The CDR3 runs to 14 residues. Trimming at V came to 8 bases and at J to 8 bases, leaving 12 bases not matched to a gene. Looked up from germline, CDR1 is SGHVS and CDR2 is FQNEAQ. Based on the CDR3 plus reference TRBV7-8 and TRBJ2-1, the full variable domain is GAGVSQSPRYKVAKRGQDVALRCDPISGHVSLFWYQQALGQGPEFLTYFQNEAQLDKSGLPSDRFFAERPEGSVSTLKIQRTQQEDSAVYLCASEPPNRGDEQFFGPGTRLTVL.